This entry lists 14 T cell receptor beta chains sequenced from one sample in a study of T cells in Graves' hyperthyroidism and ophthalmopathy. What was amplified from RNA transcripts were TCR beta CDR3 regions. Researchers ran a first-round RT-PCR on the TCR CDR3 using the HTBI primer set. TCRdb called the multiplex PCR reads again in MiXCR, with one record for every CDR3 protein. The sample contains some 360,000 distinct CDR3 sequences, 18% of which appear only once. Material: blood. Receptors originate from a woman aged 40 to 49 with Graves' ophthalmopathy.

This clonotype was seen ten or more times. This rearrangement joins TRBV29-1 to TRBJ2-7, with D possibly matching TRBD1 (5 bases). Germline V gene data show CDR1 as SQVTM and CDR2 as ANQGSEA. The V end was cut by 5 bases, the J end by 2 bases, with 10 bases between. This CDR3 contains 12 residues. CDR3 amino acids: CSVRTLAYEQYF. The CDR3 bases are TGCAGCGTTCGGACACTTGCCTACGAGCAGTACTTC.

Many counts were recorded for this clonotype. In DNA form, the CDR3 reads TGCAGCGTTGAGTCTCCCCGAACGCCCTACGAGCAGTACTTC. Amino acids: CSVESPRTPYEQYF. The chain employs TRBV29-1 and TRBJ2-7; unclear D gene. Germline V lookup: CDR1 SQVTM, CDR2 ANQGSEA. V gave up 3 bases and J gave up 2 bases, with 14 bases separating them. CDR3 length: 14 residues.

The chain joins TRBV12-3 or TRBV12-4 to TRBJ2-5, with 9 bases fitting TRBD2. CDR3 size: 15 residues. Germline trimming cut 5 bases from V and 5 bases from J; bases unmatched to any gene: 9. CDR3 DNA: TGTGCCAGCAGTAGGTCTAGCGGGATTGTGGAGACCCAGTACTTC. The encoded protein is CASSRSSGIVETQYF.

This clonotype was found many times. This chain joins TRBV6-2 or TRBV6-3 and TRBJ2-7; possibly TRBD1 or TRBD2 for D (5 bases each). The V end lost 0 bases, the J end lost 2 bases, and 26 bases lay between the germline ends. The CDR3 contains 20 residues. The germline gives CDR1 MNHEY, CDR2 SVGEGT. CDR3 in DNA: TGTGCCAGCAGTTACTCGACGAGGGACGCACCCAGAGGGGCCACCTACGAGCAGTACTTC. Amino acid sequence: CASSYSTRDAPRGATYEQYF.

There are many counts of this clonotype. The junction departs from the called germline gene at one end, perhaps through a read error. The J gene is TRBJ2-5, the V gene TRBV7-7; D is possibly TRBD1 (6 bases). This CDR3 is built from 17 residues. Germline V gives CDR1 SSHAT, CDR2 FNYEAQ (reference sequence). CDR3 sequence (DNA): TGTGCTAGCAGCTTAAGAATCGAGGACAGCAGTTCCGGGACCCAGTACTTC. Translated, it gives CASSLRIEDSSSGTQYF.

The sample holds many counts of this clonotype. The V gene is TRBV4-1, the J gene TRBJ2-7; D may be TRBD2 (6 bases). Trimming took 7 bases from V and 5 from J, leaving 21 bases between them. The CDR3 runs 15 residues. CDR1 and CDR2 (germline): MGHRA, YSYEKL. CDR3 protein: CASNHPGAREDEQYF. The CDR3 coding sequence is TGCGCCAGCAACCACCCCGGGGCAAGGGAGGACGAGCAGTACTTC.

As to this clonotype: Relative to the germline gene, one junction end is altered; a read error may explain this. This chain connects TRBV11-2 to TRBJ2-5; either TRBD1 or TRBD2 may fit D (5 bases each). Germline CDR1 SGHAT, CDR2 FQNNGV. The CDR3 is made up of 12 amino acids. The CDR3 region is CASSLDREIQYF. The CDR3 nucleotides are TGTGCCAGCAGCTTAGACAGGGAGATCCAGTACTTC.

Ten or more counts support this clonotype. The junction and the germline gene differ at one end; a read error may be behind it. This chain links TRBV7-2 with TRBJ1-3; no clear D. The germline gives CDR1 SGHTA, CDR2 FQGNSA. The CDR3 length is 14 residues. The CDR3 region has the DNA TGTGCCAGCAGTTTAGGTAGTTCTGGAAACACCATATATTTT. It encodes CASSLGSSGNTIYF.

As for this clonotype: Just one base apart from a much larger clone, this may be a read error. The CDR3 DNA follows: TGTGCCAGTAGCCCCTATGGGGGTGCTCAAGAGACCCAGTACTTC. Protein: CASSPYGGAQETQYF. The V and J genes are TRBV19 and TRBJ2-5; D possibly matches TRBD1 or TRBD2 (5 bases each). CDR1 LNHDA and CDR2 SQIVND come from the germline V gene (reference sequence). The CDR3 loop spans 15 amino acids. Trimming took 6 bases from V and 2 from J, leaving 16 bases between them.

The gene calls are TRBV12-3 or TRBV12-4 and TRBJ1-2, with 8 bases fitting TRBD1. The CDR3 contains 15 residues. After removal of 6 bases from V and 5 bases from J, the junction contained 11 bases not matched to a gene. The CDR3 protein is CASSQSGTGLYGYTF. The CDR3 coding sequence is TGTGCCAGCAGCCAGAGCGGGACAGGCTTGTATGGCTACACCTTC.

The table lists this clonotype with many counts. The chain combines TRBV19 with TRBJ1-5; the D is unclear. Germline values: CDR1 LNHDA, CDR2 SQIVND (reference sequence). This CDR3 spans 15 amino acids. The ends were cut back, 5 bases at V and 1 base at J, with 12 bases in the middle. CDR3 coding DNA: TGTGCCAGTAGTGTCAATGGGTTGAGCAATCAGCCCCAGCATTTT. This sequence encodes CASSVNGLSNQPQHF.

The gene calls are TRBV6-1 and TRBJ2-5; TRBD2 aligns across 8 bases. After removal of 6 bases from V and 0 bases from J, the junction contained 3 bases not matched to a gene. The CDR3 consists of 14 residues. Germline values: CDR1 MNHNS, CDR2 SASEGT. Here the CDR3 DNA reads TGTGCCAGCAGGGGAGCGGGAGACCAAGAGACCCAGTACTTC. It specifies CASRGAGDQETQYF.

Many counts were recorded for this clonotype. The chain couples TRBV4-3 to TRBJ1-1, with D possibly TRBD1 on 5 matching bases. Trimming shortened V by 4 bases and J by 4 bases, and 16 bases separated the two germline ends. The CDR3 spans 15 residues. CDR1 LGHNA and CDR2 YSLEER come from the germline V gene. CDR3 DNA: TGCGCCAGCAGCCGCCACCGGGACCTGGGCACTGAAGCTTTCTTT. This sequence encodes CASSRHRDLGTEAFF.

In its sample, this clonotype was seen many times. This chain uses TRBV3-1 with TRBJ1-1, with D hard to call. The CDR3 runs to 17 residues. V lost 0 bases and J 2 bases, leaving 16 bases between the germline ends. CDR1 and CDR2 from the germline V gene are LGHDT and YNNKEL (reference sequence). The CDR3 loop reads CASSQETSGVINTEAFF. CDR3 sequence (DNA): TGTGCCAGCAGCCAAGAAACCTCAGGAGTAATAAACACTGAAGCTTTCTTT.